What follows are 23 T cell receptor beta chains derived from one specimen sequenced in a study of cytomegalovirus exposure and HLA in healthy donors. The PCR had 60 Vbeta and 13 Jbeta primers. Measured with immunoSEQ multiplex PCR; TCRdb has only the in-frame clones, and not every one. The sample holds around 130,000 clones, over 65% seen once. The sequenced sample was PBMCs. The receptors derive from a woman between 40 and 55 years old in good health and CMV-seropositive.

This chain links TRBV5-1 with TRBJ2-1; D unresolved. CDR1 and CDR2 from the germline V gene are SGHRS and YFSETQ. Trimming cost V 1 base and J 6 bases, with 14 bases left between them. This CDR3 contains 15 residues. The CDR3 bases are TGCGCCAGCAGCTTGACTTCGCAACCGCTCAATGAGCAGTTCTTC. It codes for CASSLTSQPLNEQFF.

In its sample, this clone was seen once. The chain has TRBV10-2 and TRBJ2-5; D perhaps matches TRBD2 (5 bases). The DNA end is a closer match to TRBJ2-7, so the J assignment may be wrong. The germline gives CDR1 WSHSY, CDR2 SAAADI. The length of the CDR3 is 13 residues. Here the CDR3 DNA reads TGCGCCAGCAGTGAAACTAGGAACTACGAGCAGTACTTC. Amino acids: CASSETRNYEQYF.

V is TRBV7-6 and J is TRBJ2-1, with a possible D match to TRBD1 (8 bases). This CDR3 comprises 17 residues. V lost 3 bases to trimming and J lost 0 bases, with 15 bases between them. CDR1 and CDR2 from the germline V gene are SGHVS and FNYEAQ. Here the CDR3 reads CASSLGGTGSSYNEQFF. In DNA, the CDR3 is TGTGCCAGCAGCTTGGGAGGGACAGGAAGCTCCTACAATGAGCAGTTCTTC.

The chain joins TRBV5-4 to TRBJ1-4, with 10 bases aligning to TRBD1. This CDR3 is built from 15 residues. Germline CDR1 is SGHNT and CDR2 is YYREEE (reference sequence). J was trimmed by 7 bases and V by 4 bases; bases with no gene match: 7. CDR3 loop: CASSAGTGVFEKLFF. Here the CDR3 DNA reads TGTGCCAGCAGCGCAGGGACAGGGGTTTTTGAAAAACTGTTTTTT. The full variable domain, completed using reference TRBV5-4 and TRBJ1-4, is ETGVTQSPTHLIKTRGQQVTLRCSSQSGHNTVSWYQQALGQGPQFIFQYYREEENGRGNFPPRFSGLQFPNYSSELNVNALELDDSALYLCASSAGTGVFEKLFFGSGTQLSVL.

The J gene is TRBJ2-3, the V gene TRBV7-9; 10 nucleotides agree with TRBD2. This CDR3 spans 15 amino acids. V lost 5 bases and J lost 6; bases outside the gene matches: 8. Germline assignment: CDR1 SEHNR and CDR2 FQNEAQ (reference sequence). The CDR3 DNA sequence: TGTGCCAGCAGCCCAGGACTAGCGGTGGGGGATACGCAGTATTTT. It is translated as CASSPGLAVGDTQYF.

The genes are TRBV5-6 and TRBJ2-5; perhaps TRBD2 as D (5 bases). CDR3 length: 15 amino acids. In germline, CDR1 is SGHDT, CDR2 YYEEEE. Trimming took 0 bases from V and 4 from J, leaving 13 bases between them. The CDR3 nucleotides are TGTGCCAGCAGCTTGGTACACGGAGGAGGAGAGACCCAGTACTTC. Translating it yields CASSLVHGGGETQYF.

V and J are TRBV28 and TRBJ1-4; no clear D. Germline assignment: CDR1 MDHEN and CDR2 SYDVKM. The CDR3 totals 13 residues. The V gene lost 6 bases and the J gene lost 6 bases, with 11 bases spanning the gap. The CDR3 coding sequence is TGTGCCAGCAGCCCCGGGTGGGATGAAAAACTGTTTTTT. Its protein product is CASSPGWDEKLFF.

The genes are TRBV9 and TRBJ2-1; 14 bases map to TRBD2. With V trimmed by 1 base and J by 8 bases, 8 bases remained unmatched. Germline CDR1 SGDLS, CDR2 YYNGEE. The CDR3 runs 17 residues. The CDR3 DNA reads TGTGCCAGCAGCGTAAGGACTAGCGGGAGGATTATTGATGAGCAGTTCTTC. Amino acid sequence: CASSVRTSGRIIDEQFF. The complete variable domain, with remaining parts taken from reference TRBV9 and TRBJ2-1, reads DSGVTQTPKHLITATGQRVTLRCSPRSGDLSVYWYQQSLDQGLQFLIQYYNGEERAKGNILERFSAQQFPDLHSELNLSSLELGDSALYFCASSVRTSGRIIDEQFFGPGTRLTVL.

The gene calls are TRBV5-6 and TRBJ2-3; no firm D call. The V gene lost 1 base and the J gene lost 1 base, with 4 bases spanning the gap. This CDR3 spans 13 amino acids. CDR1 and CDR2 from the germline V gene are SGHDT and YYEEEE. This CDR3 reads CASSLPGTDTQYF. The CDR3 nucleotides read TGTGCCAGCAGCTTGCCCGGCACAGATACGCAGTATTTT.

The rearrangement uses TRBV7-9 and TRBJ1-1; D is perhaps TRBD1 (5 bases). CDR3 length: 14 amino acids. Trimming took off 3 bases at V and 4 bases at J, with 12 bases between the two ends. CDR1 is SEHNR and CDR2 is FQNEAQ in the germline V gene (reference sequence). The CDR3 loop reads CASSLRDEGTEAFF. The CDR3 DNA reads TGTGCCAGCAGCTTGCGGGACGAGGGCACTGAAGCTTTCTTT.

The chain recombines TRBV4-1 with TRBJ1-3, with D possibly matching TRBD1 (5 bases). CDR1 MGHRA and CDR2 YSYEKL come from the germline V gene. CDR3 size: 16 residues. The V end was cut by 0 bases, the J end by 0 bases, with 9 bases between. CDR3 amino acids: CASSQEGVHSGNTIYF. Written as DNA, the CDR3 is TGCGCCAGCAGCCAAGAAGGGGTCCACTCTGGAAACACCATATATTTT.

J is TRBJ1-4 and V is TRBV10-1; D perhaps matches TRBD1 (6 bases). Per the germline V gene, CDR1 is WNHNN and CDR2 is SYGVQD (reference sequence). Deletions cut 3 bases from V and 7 bases from J, with 12 bases between. CDR3 length equals 14 residues. The CDR3 loop is CASSDSGQREKLFF. The DNA for the CDR3 is TGCGCCAGCAGTGATTCAGGACAGCGTGAAAAACTGTTTTTT.

The table lists this clone with a few counts. CDR3 sequence (DNA): TGCGCCAGCAGTCTTGGAACGGAGAATCAGCCCCAGCATTTT. This sequence encodes CASSLGTENQPQHF. The V and J genes are TRBV5-1 and TRBJ1-5; D not resolved. Germline CDR1 SGHRS, CDR2 YFSETQ. Trimming cost V 5 bases and J 4 bases, with 13 bases left between them. The CDR3 sequence is 14 residues long.

This clone has only one observation. The chain employs TRBV5-1 and TRBJ1-2; D perhaps matches TRBD1 (5 bases). Germline values: CDR1 SGHRS, CDR2 YFSETQ. This CDR3 contains 14 residues. Trimming removed 0 bases at V and 7 bases at J, with 13 bases between. Here the CDR3 DNA reads TGCGCCAGCAGCTTGGATCAGGGAATGGGTGGCTACACCTTC. Protein: CASSLDQGMGGYTF.

The chain links TRBV28 to TRBJ2-7; D may be TRBD2 (6 bases). Between the trimmed V and J ends, which lost 2 bases and 7 bases, there was a span of 18 bases. This CDR3 contains 15 residues. CDR1 and CDR2 from the germline V gene are MDHEN and SYDVKM. The CDR3 bases are TGTGCCAGCAGTTTAGGAGGGGCTAGCATGCGGGAGCAGTACTTC. It translates to CASSLGGASMREQYF. Using reference TRBV28 and TRBJ2-7 for the parts outside the CDR3, the full variable domain is DVKVTQSSRYLVKRTGEKVFLECVQDMDHENMFWYRQDPGLGLRLIYFSYDVKMKEKGDIPEGYSVSREKKERFSLILESASTNQTSMYLCASSLGGASMREQYFGPGTRLTVT.

The chain carries TRBV25-1 and TRBJ1-2; no clear D. Germline-derived CDR1 and CDR2 are MGHDK and SYGVNS. V lost 3 bases and J 9 bases, leaving 17 bases between the germline ends. The length of the CDR3 is 14 residues. CDR3 in amino acids: CASSEPGRTYSYTF. CDR3 coding DNA: TGTGCCAGCAGTGAGCCAGGCCGAACGTATAGCTACACCTTC.

This clone came up a few times. This rearrangement joins TRBV7-6 to TRBJ1-1, with no clear D. The CDR3 has 14 residues. V was shortened by 4 bases and J by 12 bases, with 21 bases between the two germline ends. Germline CDR1 reads SGHVS; CDR2 reads FNYEAQ. CDR3 region: CASSSGSGPQPPFF. The CDR3 DNA sequence: TGTGCCAGCAGCTCAGGAAGCGGTCCTCAGCCTCCTTTCTTT.

This clone was observed once. This chain connects TRBV28 to TRBJ1-2, with a weak D call TRBD1 (5 bases). The ends were cut back, 5 bases at V and 7 bases at J, with 20 bases in the middle. The germline gives CDR1 MDHEN, CDR2 SYDVKM. The CDR3 length is 15 residues. CDR3 loop: CASSLQGAGQVGYTF. CDR3 sequence (DNA): TGTGCCAGCAGTCTCCAGGGTGCCGGGCAGGTTGGCTACACCTTC.

V usage is TRBV5-6 and J usage is TRBJ1-3, with 9 bases matching TRBD1. V dropped 4 bases and J dropped 3; count of bases not matched to a gene: 2. CDR3 length equals 14 residues. From germline, CDR1 is SGHDT and CDR2 YYEEEE. The CDR3 DNA reads as TGTGCCAGCAGCCCGACAGGGGGTGGAAACACCATATATTTT. This codes for CASSPTGGGNTIYF.

J is TRBJ2-5 and V is TRBV19, with D possibly being TRBD1 (6 bases). Trimming took 5 bases from V and 5 from J, leaving 15 bases between them. The CDR3 totals 14 residues. CDR1 and CDR2 (germline): LNHDA, SQIVND (reference sequence). The CDR3: CASSENRVRETQYF. The CDR3 DNA follows: TGTGCCAGTAGTGAAAACAGGGTTCGGGAGACCCAGTACTTC.

V gene TRBV9 combines with J gene TRBJ2-7; no definite D call. The CDR3 is 14 amino acids. V lost 0 bases and J lost 3, with 10 bases in between. Per germline, CDR1 SGDLS and CDR2 YYNGEE. The CDR3 protein is CASSVVPESYEQYF. CDR3 nucleotides: TGTGCCAGCAGCGTAGTCCCGGAGAGCTACGAGCAGTACTTC.

There are a few counts of this clone. For the CDR3, the DNA is TGTGCCAGCAGCGGAGAGCGGGCGTATGGCTACACCTTC. Its translation: CASSGERAYGYTF. This chain links TRBV5-8 with TRBJ1-2, with no clear D. The germline V gene encodes CDR1 SGHTS and CDR2 YDEGEE. V was clipped by 4 bases and J by 5 bases, with 12 bases between them. This CDR3 is 13 amino acids long.

The CDR3 DNA reads as TGCGCCAGCAGCGACCGGGGGGGCGGTTCCTACGAGCAGTACTTC. It yields the protein CASSDRGGGSYEQYF. The chain employs TRBV4-1 and TRBJ2-7, with 8 bases aligning to TRBD2. The V segment lost 5 bases and the J segment 1 base; nucleotides outside the gene matches: 7. The CDR3 loop spans 15 amino acids. Germline V lookup: CDR1 MGHRA, CDR2 YSYEKL.